This T cell receptor beta chain originates from a study of T cell changes during pregnancy in multiple sclerosis. Using immunoSEQ multiplex PCR, the repertoire was profiled, and TCRdb retains in-frame clones only, with some absent. The sample records roughly 120,000 clones, more than 85% being singletons. CDR3 size: 15 residues. V lost 6 bases, J lost 8 bases, and 19 bases lay in between. Germline values: CDR1 SGHTA, CDR2 FQGNSA. This chain uses TRBV7-2 with TRBJ1-4, with a weak D call TRBD1 (6 bases). Material: peripheral blood, obtained in the third trimester of pregnancy. This clonotype was sampled from a female donor with multiple sclerosis, enrolled in a pregnancy study. CDR3 DNA: TGTGCCAGCAGTTCGCGGGGGGGGCGCCGGGAAAAACTGTTTTTT. Translation gives CASSSRGGRREKLFF.